Following are 3 T cell receptor beta chains from one sample sequenced in a study of immune evolution from preneoplasia to lung adenocarcinoma. Sequencing used immunoSEQ multiplex PCR; TCRdb keeps in-frame clones, though not all of them. This sample has 9,000 to 13,000 clones, with approximately 82% found just once. Specimen: FFPE minimally invasive lung adenocarcinoma tissue. The receptors were gathered from a person aged 65 to 79 with lung adenocarcinoma.

The CDR3 region has the DNA TGCAGCGTTGTGAACAGATACTACGAGCAGTACTTC. Translated: CSVVNRYYEQYF. The chain combines TRBV29-1 with TRBJ2-7; no reliable D call. Between the trimmed V and J ends, which lost 4 bases and 3 bases, there was a span of 10 bases. The CDR3 spans 12 residues. CDR1 is SQVTM, CDR2 ANQGSEA, per germline.

The gene calls are TRBV28 and TRBJ1-1; 7 nucleotides line up with TRBD1. The germline gives CDR1 MDHEN, CDR2 SYDVKM. This CDR3 is 14 amino acids long. Losses at the gene ends were 6 bases for V and 0 bases for J; bases not matched to a gene: 4. The DNA for the CDR3 is TGTGCCAGCAGATGGGACAGCCTGAACACTGAAGCTTTCTTT. Residues: CASRWDSLNTEAFF.

The chain couples TRBV6-5 to TRBJ2-7; D remains ambiguous. This CDR3 comprises 12 residues. The germline V and J ends were trimmed by 5 bases and 3 bases, with 8 bases remaining between them. Germline CDR1 MNHEY, CDR2 SVGAGI. The CDR3 spells CASSPRGYEQYF. The CDR3, as DNA: TGTGCCAGCAGTCCCCGAGGCTACGAGCAGTACTTC.